The 10 T cell receptor beta chains below all came from one sample that was sequenced in a study of shared clonotypes between healthy human individuals (dated by TCRdb to the early 2020s). Libraries were made using the immunoSEQ multiplex PCR assay. As stored in TCRdb, this immuneACCESS dataset retains in-frame rearrangements with V and J assigned. A fraction of the clones does not appear; measured against another copy, unresolved V genes explain less than half of the discrepancy, and the remainder lacks a known reason. For this sample there are about 490,000 clones; 79% appear just once. The ten largest clones capture approximately 12% of the sample. Sequencing input: PBMCs. The receptors were sampled from a woman aged 40 to 49 in good health. Some clones in this sample may be carry-over from other donors' samples.

In this sample, this clone turned up a few times. The CDR3 protein is CASSSVAGAENEQFF. Here the CDR3 DNA reads TGTGCCAGCAGTAGTGTTGCGGGAGCGGAAAATGAGCAGTTCTTC. The chain links TRBV7-6 to TRBJ2-1; 7 positions agree with TRBD2. CDR3 length equals 15 residues. V lost 6 bases to trimming and J lost 7 bases; unmatched junction nucleotides: 12. Germline CDR1 and CDR2: SGHVS and FNYEAQ.

The rearrangement joins TRBV5-6 to TRBJ1-2, with 7 bases lining up with TRBD1. The CDR3 spans 15 residues. In germline, CDR1 is SGHDT, CDR2 YYEEEE. The V and J ends lost 3 bases and 1 base, in that order; junction bases with no gene match: 6. The CDR3 coding sequence is TGTGCCAGCAGCTATTGGACAGGTTATAACTATGGCTACACCTTC. Amino acids: CASSYWTGYNYGYTF.

The chain joins TRBV28 to TRBJ2-1; D not resolved. The CDR3 is made up of 12 amino acids. V lost 7 bases to trimming and J lost 3 bases, with 7 bases between them. CDR1 is MDHEN, CDR2 SYDVKM, per germline. The CDR3 DNA reads as TGTGCCAGCAAAGCTAGCTACAATGAGCAGTTCTTC. Translated: CASKASYNEQFF.

For this clone: Distinct nucleotide sequences in the sample also encode this CDR3. The V gene is TRBV5-6, the J gene TRBJ1-3; a possible D gene is TRBD1 (5 bases). This CDR3 spans 15 amino acids. Germline V gene sequence: CDR1 SGHDT, CDR2 YYEEEE. The V and J ends lost 4 bases and 2 bases respectively, with 13 bases between them. The CDR3 is CASSPTGGTGNTIYF. Written as DNA, the CDR3 is TGTGCCAGCAGCCCTACGGGGGGTACTGGAAACACCATATATTTT.

This rearrangement joins TRBV25-1 to TRBJ1-1; D might be TRBD1 (5 bases). V was shortened by 7 bases and J by 8 bases, with 17 bases between the two germline ends. This CDR3 has 13 amino acids. Germline CDR1 reads MGHDK; CDR2 reads SYGVNS. CDR3 amino acids: CASIGAYRPEAFF. DNA of the CDR3: TGTGCCAGCATCGGGGCATACAGACCCGAAGCTTTCTTT.

This rearrangement joins TRBV4-2 to TRBJ2-7, with D possibly matching TRBD1 (6 bases). Germline CDR1 and CDR2: LGHNA and YNFKEQ. The CDR3 is 15 residues long. Trimming left V 0 bases short and J 7 bases short, with 16 bases between. CDR3 in amino acids: CASSQDKGGSGEQYF. CDR3 DNA: TGTGCCAGCAGCCAAGATAAAGGGGGTAGTGGGGAGCAGTACTTC.

This clone was detected only once. The gene calls are TRBV2 and TRBJ2-1, with D possibly TRBD2 on 5 matching bases. Germline CDR1 is SNHLY and CDR2 is FYNNEI. The V and J ends lost 2 bases and 9 bases respectively, with 20 bases between them. The CDR3 totals 16 residues. The CDR3 spells CASSESRVLPAGEQFF. CDR3 sequence (DNA): TGTGCCAGCAGTGAATCTCGAGTCCTTCCGGCGGGTGAGCAGTTCTTC.

The chain couples TRBV7-2 to TRBJ1-2; weak D call: TRBD1 (5 bases). Trimming left V 6 bases short and J 7 bases short, with 15 bases between. CDR3 size: 13 residues. CDR1 is SGHTA, CDR2 FQGNSA, per germline. The CDR3 loop reads CASSIRVDSGYTF. CDR3 coding DNA: TGTGCCAGCAGTATCAGGGTTGATTCTGGCTACACCTTC. Using reference TRBV7-2 and TRBJ1-2 for the parts outside the CDR3, the full variable domain is GAGVSQSPSNKVTEKGKDVELRCDPISGHTALYWYRQSLGQGLEFLIYFQGNSAPDKSGLPSDRFSAERTGGSVSTLTIQRTQQEDSAVYLCASSIRVDSGYTFGSGTRLTVV.

This chain uses TRBV9 with TRBJ1-1; TRBD1 matches at 8 bases. This CDR3 is built from 16 residues. Per germline, CDR1 SGDLS and CDR2 YYNGEE. The ends lost 3 bases at V and 0 bases at J; junction bases unmatched: 7. CDR3 DNA sequence: TGTGCCAGCAGCGCCACAGGGGGTTCCGTGAACACTGAAGCTTTCTTT. Translation gives CASSATGGSVNTEAFF. The full variable domain, in which reference TRBV9 and TRBJ1-1 provide the parts outside the CDR3, is DSGVTQTPKHLITATGQRVTLRCSPRSGDLSVYWYQQSLDQGLQFLIQYYNGEERAKGNILERFSAQQFPDLHSELNLSSLELGDSALYFCASSATGGSVNTEAFFGQGTRLTVV.

The chain is built from TRBV2 and TRBJ1-1; D is unresolved. Trimming removed 4 bases from V and 4 bases from J, with 10 bases in between. The CDR3 consists of 13 residues. Germline loops: CDR1 SNHLY, CDR2 FYNNEI. The CDR3 DNA reads TGTGCCAGCAGTGCTGGCGCGCTCACTGAAGCTTTCTTT. This translates into CASSAGALTEAFF.